Presented here are 16 T cell receptor beta chains from one specimen sequenced in a study of T-cell reconstitution after alpha-beta-depleted transplantation in children. Unique molecular identifiers were built into the TCRbeta library. TCRdb independently ran MiXCR on the PCR reads; one entry per CDR3 protein. The sample holds approximately 400,000 distinct CDR3 sequences, around 15% seen once. The sample consisted of PBMCs, mostly from graft donor cells, taken 360 days after TCRalphabeta/CD19-depleted stem cell transplant. The source of these receptors is a boy younger than two who had a stem cell transplant for Wiskott-Aldrich syndrome, so the T cells may come from the graft donor.

The chain uses TRBV30 and TRBJ1-6; 7 bases match TRBD1. Germline-derived CDR1 and CDR2 are GTSNPN and SVGIG (reference sequence). J gave up 4 bases and V 3 bases, and 3 bases lay outside the gene matches. The CDR3 length is 14 residues. The CDR3 DNA sequence: TGTGCCTGGAGATCGGGACAGTATAATTCACCCCTCCACTTT. Translating gives CAWRSGQYNSPLHF.

This clonotype was counted only a few times. This chain uses TRBV29-1 with TRBJ2-7; D uncertain. The germline V gene encodes CDR1 SQVTM and CDR2 ANQGSEA. V was trimmed by 4 bases and J by 2 bases, leaving 9 bases between them. This CDR3 region has 12 residues. In DNA form, the CDR3 reads TGCAGCGTTGGGCAGTTCGCCTACGAGCAGTACTTC. Translation gives CSVGQFAYEQYF.

In DNA, the CDR3 is TGTGCCAGCAGATCTAGCGGGGATTACAATGAGCAGTTCTTC. This codes for CASRSSGDYNEQFF. This chain uses TRBV6-2 or TRBV6-3 with TRBJ2-1; the match to TRBD2 covers 9 bases. This CDR3 has 14 amino acids. Germline values: CDR1 MNHEY, CDR2 SVGEGT. Trimming took 6 bases from V and 4 from J; bases not matched to a gene: 4.

In this sample, this clonotype turned up a few times. The V call is TRBV5-5, the J call TRBJ2-7; 11 nucleotides line up with TRBD2. The V and J ends lost 6 bases and 7 bases, in that order; junction bases with no gene match: 9. The germline CDR1 and CDR2 sequences are SGHKS and YYEKEE (reference sequence). This CDR3 contains 14 residues. As DNA, the CDR3 is TGTGCCAGCACCGCACTAGCGGGAGTGGGGGAGCAGTACTTC. It codes for CASTALAGVGEQYF.

The J gene is TRBJ2-7, the V gene TRBV3-1; 8 bases align to TRBD1. The J segment lost 2 bases and the V segment lost 3 bases, leaving 6 bases of the junction unmatched. Germline CDR1 is LGHDT and CDR2 is YNNKEL (reference sequence). The CDR3 is 15 residues long. The CDR3 nucleotides read TGTGCCAGCAGCCACTCTGGACAGGGTCCCTACGAGCAGTACTTC. Its translation is CASSHSGQGPYEQYF.

The chain uses TRBV24-1 and TRBJ2-5; 8 positions match TRBD2. The CDR3 runs to 15 residues. V lost 3 bases, J lost 2 bases, and 4 bases stayed unmatched. The germline V gene has CDR1 KGHDR and CDR2 SFDVKD. This CDR3 reads CATSDATSVQETQYF. The CDR3 nucleotides are TGTGCCACCAGTGATGCGACTAGCGTACAAGAGACCCAGTACTTC.

This clonotype was recorded many times. The V call is TRBV2, the J call TRBJ2-1; a weak D match, TRBD2 (7 bases). The V and J ends lost 6 bases and 4 bases respectively, with 13 bases between them. This CDR3 spans 14 amino acids. CDR1 is SNHLY, CDR2 FYNNEI, per germline. CDR3 sequence (DNA): TGTGCCAGCAGGAGGGGGGGAAAGTACAATGAGCAGTTCTTC. Encoded protein: CASRRGGKYNEQFF.

This clonotype was found many times. The chain is built from TRBV20-1 and TRBJ2-3, with D unresolved. Germline lookup yields CDR1 DFQATT and CDR2 SNEGSKA (reference sequence). Between the trimmed V and J ends, which lost 5 bases and 1 base, there was a span of 7 bases. CDR3 length: 12 residues. For the CDR3, the DNA is TGCAGTGCTTCAAGGGGCACAGATACGCAGTATTTT. Protein product: CSASRGTDTQYF.

The rearrangement uses TRBV12-3 or TRBV12-4 and TRBJ2-1; no definite D call. V was shortened by 7 bases and J by 5 bases, with 9 bases between the two germline ends. This CDR3 region has 12 residues. The CDR3 reads CASIDPDNEQFF. The CDR3 bases are TGTGCCAGCATCGATCCGGACAATGAGCAGTTCTTC.

The table lists this clonotype with a few counts. The chain employs TRBV5-1 and TRBJ2-7, with 11 bases aligning to TRBD2. CDR1 and CDR2 (germline): SGHRS, YFSETQ. This CDR3 region has 18 residues. Losses at the gene ends were 1 base for V and 2 bases for J; bases not matched to a gene: 11. CDR3 protein: CASSLRLAGGSFTYEQYF. CDR3 coding DNA: TGCGCCAGCAGCTTGCGGCTAGCGGGAGGATCCTTTACCTACGAGCAGTACTTC.

CDR3 coding DNA: TGTGCCAGCAGCCCCACCCGGTCCAGCGGGGGGAGAGAGACCCAGTACTTC. Its protein is CASSPTRSSGGRETQYF. The V call is TRBV3-1, the J call TRBJ2-5; 9 bases fit TRBD2. The CDR3 loop spans 17 amino acids. In germline, CDR1 is LGHDT, CDR2 YNNKEL (reference sequence). V was clipped by 4 bases and J by 4 bases; unmatched bases: 13.

This clonotype was counted only a few times. In nucleotides, the CDR3 is TGTGCCAGCAGCCAAGGTTCCTCTGGACTAGCGGGATTCCAAGAGACCCAGTACTTC. Its translation: CASSQGSSGLAGFQETQYF. The gene calls are TRBV4-2 and TRBJ2-5, with 12 nucleotides matching TRBD2. Trimming removed 1 base from V and 1 base from J; junction bases left unmatched: 10. The CDR3 totals 19 residues. From germline, CDR1 is LGHNA and CDR2 YNFKEQ.

In DNA form, the CDR3 reads TGTGCCAGCAGCTTAGTTGCGACCGGGGAGCTGTTTTTT. Encoded protein: CASSLVATGELFF. The gene calls are TRBV11-2 and TRBJ2-2; D is undetermined. The CDR3 spans 13 residues. The ends were cut back, 1 base at V and 5 bases at J, with 5 bases in the middle. Per germline, CDR1 SGHAT and CDR2 FQNNGV.

In this sample, this clonotype turned up a few times. The chain couples TRBV24-1 to TRBJ2-5, with TRBD1 matching 7 bases. Germline CDR1 and CDR2: KGHDR and SFDVKD. Trimming cost V 4 bases and J 7 bases; bases outside gene matches: 14. The CDR3 consists of 16 residues. CDR3 region: CATSDPPTGVGGTQYF. CDR3 coding DNA: TGTGCCACCAGTGACCCTCCCACAGGGGTTGGAGGGACCCAGTACTTC.

This clonotype was recorded many times. The chain links TRBV7-2 to TRBJ2-1; 9 bases are a match to TRBD2. V lost 2 bases to trimming and J lost 2 bases; unmatched junction nucleotides: 1. From germline, CDR1 is SGHTA and CDR2 FQGNSA. There are 15 residues in the CDR3. CDR3 sequence (DNA): TGTGCCAGCAGCTTAATAGCGGGGGCCTACAATGAGCAGTTCTTC. Its protein is CASSLIAGAYNEQFF. Full variable domain (outside the CDR3, taken from reference TRBV7-2 and TRBJ2-1): GAGVSQSPSNKVTEKGKDVELRCDPISGHTALYWYRQSLGQGLEFLIYFQGNSAPDKSGLPSDRFSAERTGGSVSTLTIQRTQQEDSAVYLCASSLIAGAYNEQFFGPGTRLTVL.

The table lists this clonotype with a few counts. V is TRBV7-9 and J is TRBJ2-7; D gene unclear. Germline V gene sequence: CDR1 SEHNR, CDR2 FQNEAQ (reference sequence). V was clipped by 8 bases and J by 0 bases, with 20 bases between them. The CDR3 extends over 16 amino acids. The CDR3 coding sequence is TGTGCCAGCCAGCTTGCGAACAGACCTAGCTCCTACGAGCAGTACTTC. Protein sequence: CASQLANRPSSYEQYF.